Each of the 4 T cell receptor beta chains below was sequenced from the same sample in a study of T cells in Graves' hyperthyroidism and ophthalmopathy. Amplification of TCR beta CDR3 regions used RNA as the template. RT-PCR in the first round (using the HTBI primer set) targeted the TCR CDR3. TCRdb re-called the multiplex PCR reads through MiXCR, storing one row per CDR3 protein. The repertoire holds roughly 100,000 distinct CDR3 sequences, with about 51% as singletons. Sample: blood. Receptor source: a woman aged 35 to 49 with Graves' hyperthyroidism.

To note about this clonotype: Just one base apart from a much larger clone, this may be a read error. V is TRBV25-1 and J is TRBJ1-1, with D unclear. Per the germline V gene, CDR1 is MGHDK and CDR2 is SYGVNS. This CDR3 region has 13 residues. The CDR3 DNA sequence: TGCGCCAGCAGCCAAGGTCAGCTCGCTGAAGCTTTCTTT. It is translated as CASSQGQLAEAFF.

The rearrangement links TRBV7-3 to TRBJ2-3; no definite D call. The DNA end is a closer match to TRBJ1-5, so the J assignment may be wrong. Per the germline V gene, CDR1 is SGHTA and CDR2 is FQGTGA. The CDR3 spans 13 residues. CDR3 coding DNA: TGTGCCAGCATAGTTAGCGGCACAGATACGCAGCATTTT. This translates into CASIVSGTDTQHF.

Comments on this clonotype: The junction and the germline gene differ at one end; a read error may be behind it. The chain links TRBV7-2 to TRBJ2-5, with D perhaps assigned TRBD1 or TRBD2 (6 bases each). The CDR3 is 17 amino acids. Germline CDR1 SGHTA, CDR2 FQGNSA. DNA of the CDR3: TGTGCCGGCAGCCCCCGGGGACGGGGGCACTCTGGAGAGACCCAGTACTTC. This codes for CAGSPRGRGHSGETQYF.

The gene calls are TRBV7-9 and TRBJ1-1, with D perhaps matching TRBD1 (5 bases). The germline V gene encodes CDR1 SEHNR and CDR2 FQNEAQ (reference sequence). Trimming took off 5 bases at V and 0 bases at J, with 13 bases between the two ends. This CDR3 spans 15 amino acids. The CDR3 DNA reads TGTGCCAGCAGCCGTACAGCGGGACTGAACACTGAAGCTTTCTTT. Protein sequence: CASSRTAGLNTEAFF.